The rows below give T cell receptor beta chains drawn from one sample of a study of blood T cells in healthy people across ages. Using its own MiXCR run on the 5' RACE reads, TCRdb lists one record per CDR3 protein. The sample holds 700,000 to 900,000 distinct CDR3 sequences, around 24% seen once. This same sample was also part of a study on T cells of mothers and their children.

Source material: blood. The receptors were gathered from a boy aged 5-17 years in good health. Both conserved end residues are part of each CDR3. The order of the fields is J gene, clone size, D gene, V gene, CDR3 DNA, CDR3 protein. A D gene is named only where the DNA matches it firmly. The listing skips clone size in some rows; elsewhere it reads once, few, many or a size class.

j_call: TRBJ2-7; clone_size: -; d_call: -; v_call: TRBV3-1; cdr3_nt: TGTGCCAGCAGCCCTTCAATCCGGAGCTCCTACGAGCAGTACTTC; cdr3_aa: CASSPSIRSSYEQYF
j_call: TRBJ2-5; clone_size: -; d_call: TRBD2; v_call: TRBV5-1; cdr3_nt: TGCGCCAGCAGCCCTCTAGCGGGGGGCCCCCAAGAGACCCAGTACTTC; cdr3_aa: CASSPLAGGPQETQYF
j_call: TRBJ1-5; clone_size: -; d_call: -; v_call: TRBV7-9; cdr3_nt: TGTGCCAGCAGCTTTGAAATAAGCAATCAGCCCCAGCATTTT; cdr3_aa: CASSFEISNQPQHF
j_call: TRBJ2-4; clone_size: few; d_call: -; v_call: TRBV29-1; cdr3_nt: TGCAGCGTTGTTACCCAGGGGGGGAACATTCAGTACTTC; cdr3_aa: CSVVTQGGNIQYF
j_call: TRBJ1-3; clone_size: few; d_call: -; v_call: TRBV29-1; cdr3_nt: TGCAGCGTTGAAGATCTAACGGAGGGAAGCTCTGGAAACACCATATATTTT; cdr3_aa: CSVEDLTEGSSGNTIYF
j_call: TRBJ2-7; clone_size: -; d_call: -; v_call: TRBV3-1; cdr3_nt: TGTGCCAGCAGCCAGGCAAGGTCCTACGAGCAGTACTTC; cdr3_aa: CASSQARSYEQYF
j_call: TRBJ2-7; clone_size: -; d_call: -; v_call: TRBV7-9; cdr3_nt: TGTGCCAGCAGCTTATCAGGGTTGGATGGCCTCTACGAGCAGTACTTC; cdr3_aa: CASSLSGLDGLYEQYF
j_call: TRBJ2-5; clone_size: -; d_call: -; v_call: TRBV3-1; cdr3_nt: TGTGCCAGCAGCCAAGAAGGTAGGCCGCGCCTGAAAGAGACCCAGTACTTC; cdr3_aa: CASSQEGRPRLKETQYF
j_call: TRBJ1-5; clone_size: -; d_call: -; v_call: TRBV20-1; cdr3_nt: TGCAGTGCTAGGAGGAACAATCAGCCCCAGCATTTT; cdr3_aa: CSARRNNQPQHF
j_call: TRBJ1-2; clone_size: -; d_call: -; v_call: TRBV9; cdr3_nt: TGTGCCAGCAGCGTAGAAGGCCGGGGAGACTATGGCTACACCTTC; cdr3_aa: CASSVEGRGDYGYTF
j_call: TRBJ2-5; clone_size: -; d_call: TRBD2; v_call: TRBV28; cdr3_nt: TGTGCCAGCAAAGGTAGCGCTAGCGGGGGAGAGACCCAGTACTTC; cdr3_aa: CASKGSASGGETQYF
j_call: TRBJ1-6; clone_size: -; d_call: -; v_call: TRBV27; cdr3_nt: TGTGCCAGCCGAGCGGGCGGGGGTCCCCTCCACTTT; cdr3_aa: CASRAGGGPLHF
j_call: TRBJ2-7; clone_size: -; d_call: -; v_call: TRBV30; cdr3_nt: TGTGCCTGGAGCTATGGGATCGAGCAGTACTTC; cdr3_aa: CAWSYGIEQYF
j_call: TRBJ1-1; clone_size: few; d_call: TRBD1; v_call: TRBV28; cdr3_nt: TGTGCCAGCAGTTTTTCTTGGACAGGGCCTCTGAACACTGAAGCTTTCTTT; cdr3_aa: CASSFSWTGPLNTEAFF
j_call: TRBJ1-3; clone_size: few; d_call: TRBD1; v_call: TRBV5-4; cdr3_nt: TGTGCCAGCAGCCAAGACAGGGGGAGTTGGAACACCATATATTTT; cdr3_aa: CASSQDRGSWNTIYF
j_call: TRBJ2-7; clone_size: -; d_call: TRBD1; v_call: TRBV12-3/TRBV12-4; cdr3_nt: TGTGCCAGCAGTTTAATCGGACAGGGGTCTGCGTACTTC; cdr3_aa: CASSLIGQGSAYF
j_call: TRBJ2-1; clone_size: few; d_call: -; v_call: TRBV7-9; cdr3_nt: TGTGCCGAGCATGGGGGCCACTACAATGAGCAGTTCTTC; cdr3_aa: CAEHGGHYNEQFF
j_call: TRBJ2-7; clone_size: -; d_call: -; v_call: TRBV7-3; cdr3_nt: TGTGCCAGCAGCCCAAATGGGCTGACCGGCGAGCAGTACTTC; cdr3_aa: CASSPNGLTGEQYF
j_call: TRBJ2-7; clone_size: -; d_call: -; v_call: TRBV5-1; cdr3_nt: TGCGCCAGCAGCTTGGATGGGCTAGTGGGGACCTACGAGCAGTACTTC; cdr3_aa: CASSLDGLVGTYEQYF
j_call: TRBJ2-5; clone_size: -; d_call: -; v_call: TRBV29-1; cdr3_nt: TGCAGCGTTCAGGGGCTCAGGGAGACCCAGTACTTC; cdr3_aa: CSVQGLRETQYF
j_call: TRBJ2-3; clone_size: few; d_call: -; v_call: TRBV28; cdr3_nt: TGTGCCAGCAGTTCACCCCCCCAACTAGCAGATACGCAGTATTTT; cdr3_aa: CASSSPPQLADTQYF
j_call: TRBJ1-2; clone_size: -; d_call: -; v_call: TRBV29-1; cdr3_nt: TGCAGCGTCGACCCCAGGGGAAACTCCTATGGCTACACCTTC; cdr3_aa: CSVDPRGNSYGYTF
j_call: TRBJ2-5; clone_size: -; d_call: TRBD2; v_call: TRBV28; cdr3_nt: TGTGCCAGCAGTTTCCTAACTAGCGGAGGCAAAGAGACCCAGTACTTC; cdr3_aa: CASSFLTSGGKETQYF
j_call: TRBJ2-1; clone_size: -; d_call: -; v_call: TRBV4-1; cdr3_nt: TGCGCCAGCAGCCAAGATTCCCTCGGGGAATCTTACTACAATGAGCAGTTCTTC; cdr3_aa: CASSQDSLGESYYNEQFF
j_call: TRBJ2-1; clone_size: -; d_call: TRBD1; v_call: TRBV10-3; cdr3_nt: TGTGCCATCAGTGAGTGGACAGGGACCAATGAGCAGTTCTTC; cdr3_aa: CAISEWTGTNEQFF
j_call: TRBJ2-3; clone_size: -; d_call: -; v_call: TRBV23-1; cdr3_nt: TGCGCCAGCAGTCCCCAGAGGGGTTATGGCACAGATACGCAGTATTTT; cdr3_aa: CASSPQRGYGTDTQYF
j_call: TRBJ1-4; clone_size: once; d_call: TRBD1; v_call: TRBV28; cdr3_nt: TGTGCCAGCAGTCCGGGACAGCAGACTGAAAAACTGTTTTTT; cdr3_aa: CASSPGQQTEKLFF
j_call: TRBJ1-3; clone_size: few; d_call: -; v_call: TRBV13; cdr3_nt: TGTGCCAGCAGCCCGATCGACGGGGGCTCTGGAAACACCATATATTTT; cdr3_aa: CASSPIDGGSGNTIYF
j_call: TRBJ2-7; clone_size: -; d_call: TRBD1; v_call: TRBV3-1; cdr3_nt: TGTGCCAGCAGCCAAGATGGCGACAGGGGAGGCGAGCAGTACTTC; cdr3_aa: CASSQDGDRGGEQYF
j_call: TRBJ1-4; clone_size: -; d_call: -; v_call: TRBV2; cdr3_nt: TGTGCCAGCACCCGACACCCGGGGGATGAAAAACTGTTTTTT; cdr3_aa: CASTRHPGDEKLFF
j_call: TRBJ1-1; clone_size: -; d_call: TRBD1; v_call: TRBV12-3/TRBV12-4; cdr3_nt: TGTGCCAGCAGTCCGGGACAGGTTCACACTGAAGCTTTCTTT; cdr3_aa: CASSPGQVHTEAFF
j_call: TRBJ1-2; clone_size: few; d_call: -; v_call: TRBV3-1; cdr3_nt: TGTGCCAGCAGTTCTGACCGGGACAATAACTATGGCTACACCTTC; cdr3_aa: CASSSDRDNNYGYTF
j_call: TRBJ2-4; clone_size: few; d_call: TRBD1; v_call: TRBV20-1; cdr3_nt: TGCAGTGCTCCGACAGGGGAAAGGAGGGTTCAGTACTTC; cdr3_aa: CSAPTGERRVQYF